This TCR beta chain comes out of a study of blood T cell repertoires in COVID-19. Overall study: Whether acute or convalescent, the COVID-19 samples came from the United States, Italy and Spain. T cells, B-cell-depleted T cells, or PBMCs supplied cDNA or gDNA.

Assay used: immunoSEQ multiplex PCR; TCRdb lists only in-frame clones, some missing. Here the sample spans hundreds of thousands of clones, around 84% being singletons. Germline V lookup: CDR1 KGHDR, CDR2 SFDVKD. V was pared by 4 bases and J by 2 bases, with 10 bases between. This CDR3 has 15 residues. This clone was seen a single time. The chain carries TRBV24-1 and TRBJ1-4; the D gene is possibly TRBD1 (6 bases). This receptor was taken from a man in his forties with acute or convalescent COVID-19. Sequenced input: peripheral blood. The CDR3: CATSDPQGTNEKLFF. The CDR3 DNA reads TGTGCCACCAGTGACCCCCAGGGGACTAATGAAAAACTGTTTTTT.